This record looks at one T cell receptor beta chain sequence and its context. Its antigen is unknown. The sample is drawn from a study of Ad26.COV2.S vaccination and SARS-CoV-2 variants. Overall study findings and caveats: Breadth of non-spike TCRs did not differ between vaccinees and placebo recipients. Vaccinees showed greater spike-specific TCR breadth than placebo recipients. An underestimation of total T cell responses may have resulted from the TCR breadth and depth analyses. There was reportedly substantial breadth in spike-specific CD8+ and CD4+ T cell responses after vaccination.

The repertoire was sequenced with immunoSEQ multiplex PCR; TCRdb's copy has only in-frame clones and lacks some. The sample has about 350,000 clones; about 87% are singletons. This CDR3 is 13 amino acids long. Between the trimmed V and J ends, which lost 4 bases and 0 bases, there was a span of 6 bases. CDR1 is SGHAT, CDR2 FQNNGV, per germline. The treatment: roughly 19 received Ad26.COV2.S at low or high dose, single or two shots; 5 received placebo; per-sample allocation not given. The study sampled participants on day 63 after the first vaccine or placebo injection. The V and J genes are TRBV11-2 and TRBJ1-1; D unclear. Sequencing was performed on peripheral blood, taken in a trial of Ad26.COV2.S vaccine versus placebo. The clonotype originates from a person between 18 and 59 years old who received the Ad26.COV2.S COVID-19 vaccine or a placebo. The CDR3 here is CASSSPVNTEAFF. The CDR3 coding sequence is TGTGCCAGCAGCTCCCCTGTGAACACTGAAGCTTTCTTT.